This T cell receptor beta chain was sequenced for a study of blood T cell repertoires in COVID-19. About the research overall: T cells, B-cell-depleted T cells, or PBMCs supplied cDNA or gDNA.

The V segment lost 5 bases and the J segment 4 bases; nucleotides outside the gene matches: 10. The CDR3 has 16 residues. In germline, CDR1 is LNHNV, CDR2 YYDKDF (reference sequence). The repertoire was sequenced with immunoSEQ multiplex PCR; TCRdb's copy has only in-frame clones and lacks some. The sample records fewer than 250,000 clones, about 80% being singletons. This rearrangement joins TRBV15 to TRBJ2-1, with 8 bases matching TRBD2. The TCR sequence derives from a woman of 80 years or more with acute or convalescent COVID-19. Specimen: peripheral blood. As DNA, the CDR3 is TGTGCCACCAGCCCGAGTATACTAGCGGTATACAATGAGCAGTTCTTC. Its protein is CATSPSILAVYNEQFF.